This T cell receptor beta chain appears in the sequencing data of a study of ipilimumab plus nivolumab after autologous stem cell transplantation. The wider study: Median doses per patient: roughly five ipilimumab, under 10 nivolumab.

Per germline, CDR1 LGHNA and CDR2 YSLEER. Trimming shortened V by 1 base and J by 8 bases, and 11 bases separated the two germline ends. The CDR3 is 14 amino acids. The data were produced by immunoSEQ multiplex PCR, yet TCRdb's version contains in-frame clones alone and is incomplete. The table includes about 13,000 clones, roughly 73% detected once. Starting 14 to 28 days after autologous transplant, ipilimumab 1 mg/kg was given. Sequencing used PBMCs, obtained in a trial of ipilimumab plus nivolumab as post-transplant consolidation. The clonotype comes from a male donor with diffuse large B-cell lymphoma. The chain combines TRBV4-3 with TRBJ1-4; D unclear. CDR3 DNA: TGCGCCAGCAGCCAAGGGGTATTGTTGGAAAAACTGTTTTTT. Its protein product is CASSQGVLLEKLFF.